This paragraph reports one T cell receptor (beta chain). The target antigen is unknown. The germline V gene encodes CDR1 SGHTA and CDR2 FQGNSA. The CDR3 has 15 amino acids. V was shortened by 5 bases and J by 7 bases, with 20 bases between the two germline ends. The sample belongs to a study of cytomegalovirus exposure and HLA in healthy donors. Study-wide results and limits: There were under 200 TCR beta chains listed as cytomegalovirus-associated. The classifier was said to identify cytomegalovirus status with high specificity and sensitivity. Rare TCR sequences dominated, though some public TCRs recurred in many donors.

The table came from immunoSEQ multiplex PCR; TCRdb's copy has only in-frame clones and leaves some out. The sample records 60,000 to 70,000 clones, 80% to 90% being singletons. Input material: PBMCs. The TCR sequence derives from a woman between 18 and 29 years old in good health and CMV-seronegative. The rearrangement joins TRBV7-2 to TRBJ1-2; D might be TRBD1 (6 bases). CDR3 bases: TGTGCCAGCAGCGAATACACCGGGACACTCATTGGCTACACCTTC. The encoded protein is CASSEYTGTLIGYTF.